These 22 T cell receptor beta chains came from one sample sequenced in a study of blood T cell repertoires in COVID-19. This table comes from immunoSEQ multiplex PCR, and its TCRdb copy is limited to in-frame clones, with some not included. The sample gives approximately 90,000 clones, 80% to 90% of which show up once; 8.5% to 10% is in the top ten. Sequenced: peripheral blood. The receptors were sampled from a man aged 45 to 65 with acute or convalescent COVID-19.

The chain carries TRBV7-9 and TRBJ1-2; D perhaps matches TRBD1 (5 bases). V was clipped by 0 bases and J by 2 bases, with 7 bases between them. The CDR3 runs 14 residues. Per germline, CDR1 SEHNR and CDR2 FQNEAQ (reference sequence). CDR3 coding DNA: TGTGCCAGCAGCTTAGCAGGGGTGAACTATGGCTACACCTTC. Protein sequence: CASSLAGVNYGYTF.

The genes are TRBV5-1 and TRBJ2-7; tentatively, D is TRBD1 (6 bases). Germline loops: CDR1 SGHRS, CDR2 YFSETQ. The V end was cut by 3 bases, the J end by 2 bases, with 12 bases between. CDR3 length: 14 amino acids. The CDR3 loop is CASSWGPGAYEQYV. CDR3 in DNA: TGCGCCAGCAGCTGGGGGCCGGGTGCCTACGAGCAGTACGTC.

The chain uses TRBV9 and TRBJ2-3; a possible D gene is TRBD1 (6 bases). V lost 2 bases and J 2 bases, leaving 15 bases between the germline ends. Looked up from germline, CDR1 is SGDLS and CDR2 is YYNGEE. The CDR3 length is 16 residues. The CDR3 reads CASSVSGTPHTDTQYF. CDR3 nucleotide sequence: TGTGCCAGCAGCGTTTCCGGGACACCCCACACAGATACGCAGTATTTT. Looking up the rest from reference TRBV9 and TRBJ2-3 gives the full variable domain: DSGVTQTPKHLITATGQRVTLRCSPRSGDLSVYWYQQSLDQGLQFLIQYYNGEERAKGNILERFSAQQFPDLHSELNLSSLELGDSALYFCASSVSGTPHTDTQYFGPGTRLTVL.

Only one count was recorded for this clone. The chain joins TRBV2 to TRBJ2-3, with D possibly matching TRBD2 (5 bases). Trimming shortened V by 2 bases and J by 2 bases, and 17 bases separated the two germline ends. Germline V gives CDR1 SNHLY, CDR2 FYNNEI. The CDR3 has 17 amino acids. CDR3 region: CASSESGSFFSTDTQYF. For the CDR3, the DNA is TGTGCCAGCAGTGAAAGCGGCAGTTTCTTTTCCACAGATACGCAGTATTTT.

V and J are TRBV9 and TRBJ1-2, with 10 nucleotides matching TRBD1. V trimming: 4 bases; J trimming: 0 bases; junction bases outside the gene matches: 12. The CDR3 extends over 18 amino acids. The germline gives CDR1 SGDLS, CDR2 YYNGEE. CDR3 sequence (DNA): TGTGCCAGCAGCCCCCACTGGGGGACAGGGGCCACTAACTATGGCTACACCTTC. It specifies CASSPHWGTGATNYGYTF. The full variable domain, its missing parts supplied by reference TRBV9 and TRBJ1-2, is DSGVTQTPKHLITATGQRVTLRCSPRSGDLSVYWYQQSLDQGLQFLIQYYNGEERAKGNILERFSAQQFPDLHSELNLSSLELGDSALYFCASSPHWGTGATNYGYTFGSGTRLTVV.

The rearrangement uses TRBV24-1 and TRBJ1-1; 7 bases are a match to TRBD1. This CDR3 contains 12 residues. Trimming at V came to 6 bases and at J to 6 bases, leaving 3 bases not matched to a gene. Germline values: CDR1 KGHDR, CDR2 SFDVKD. The CDR3: CATSSGQAEAFF. The CDR3 DNA is TGTGCCACCAGTTCAGGACAGGCTGAAGCTTTCTTT.

This sequence joins TRBV7-3 and TRBJ1-6; D uncertain. The germline CDR1 and CDR2 sequences are SGHTA and FQGTGA. The V end was cut by 6 bases, the J end by 10 bases, with 16 bases between. The CDR3 runs 14 residues. The CDR3 sequence: CASSAGVRGSPLHF. In DNA, the CDR3 is TGTGCCAGCAGTGCCGGGGTCCGAGGGTCACCCCTCCACTTT.

The V and J genes are TRBV15 and TRBJ1-5; 8 bases align to TRBD1. Germline values: CDR1 LNHNV, CDR2 YYDKDF (reference sequence). This CDR3 spans 18 amino acids. Trimming cost V 1 base and J 5 bases; bases outside gene matches: 13. CDR3: CATSRGKSIRDRHQPQHF. As DNA, the CDR3 is TGTGCCACCAGCAGAGGCAAATCAATAAGGGACAGGCATCAGCCCCAGCATTTT.

The rearrangement links TRBV30 to TRBJ2-7; possibly TRBD2 for D (6 bases). Trimming stripped 3 bases from V and 3 bases from J, with 12 bases between. The CDR3 contains 13 residues. The germline V gene encodes CDR1 GTSNPN and CDR2 SVGIG (reference sequence). The CDR3 nucleotides are TGTGCCTGGAGCGTCGTGGAGGGCTACGAGCAGTACTTC. It is translated as CAWSVVEGYEQYF. Drawing the rest from reference TRBV30 and TRBJ2-7, the complete variable domain is SQTIHQWPATLVQPVGSPLSLECTVEGTSNPNLYWYRQAAGRGLQLLFYSVGIGQISSEVPQNLSASRPQDRQFILSSKKLLLSDSGFYLCAWSVVEGYEQYFGPGTRLTVT.

The chain joins TRBV7-9 to TRBJ2-5; 9 bases map to TRBD2. This CDR3 is built from 16 residues. V was pared by 5 bases and J by 7 bases, with 14 bases of the junction left unmatched. Germline V gives CDR1 SEHNR, CDR2 FQNEAQ (reference sequence). CDR3: CASSQVLPGSGGTQYF. In nucleotides, the CDR3 is TGTGCCAGCAGCCAGGTCCTCCCGGGTAGCGGGGGGACCCAGTACTTC.

The V and J genes are TRBV2 and TRBJ1-5; tentative D call: TRBD1 (6 bases). Germline V lookup: CDR1 SNHLY, CDR2 FYNNEI. The CDR3 runs to 15 residues. Trimming left V 3 bases short and J 7 bases short, with 16 bases between. CDR3 DNA sequence: TGTGCCAGCAGTGACGGCAACAGGGCCTCACAGCCCCAGCATTTT. It is translated as CASSDGNRASQPQHF.

This clone has a single count. The chain joins TRBV10-3 to TRBJ1-2; D is perhaps TRBD1 (5 bases). V lost 0 bases and J 3 bases, leaving 11 bases between the germline ends. From germline, CDR1 is ENHRY and CDR2 SYGVKD. The CDR3 is 15 amino acids. In DNA form, the CDR3 reads TGTGCCATCAGTGAGTCTGACAGCCTAGACTATGGCTACACCTTC. Translating it yields CAISESDSLDYGYTF.

The chain has TRBV19 and TRBJ1-6, with 9 nucleotides matching TRBD1. The ends lost 7 bases at V and 7 bases at J; junction bases unmatched: 2. The germline V gene encodes CDR1 LNHDA and CDR2 SQIVND (reference sequence). CDR3 length: 13 residues. Written as DNA, the CDR3 is TGTGCCAGTAAAGGGACAGGGAATTCACCCCTCCACTTT. Amino acid sequence: CASKGTGNSPLHF. Drawing the rest from reference TRBV19 and TRBJ1-6, the complete variable domain is DGGITQSPKYLFRKEGQNVTLSCEQNLNHDAMYWYRQDPGQGLRLIYYSQIVNDFQKGDIAEGYSVSREKKESFPLTVTSAQKNPTAFYLCASKGTGNSPLHFGNGTRLTVT.

The genes are TRBV6-5 and TRBJ1-3; no clear D gene. This CDR3 spans 11 amino acids. V shed 7 bases and J shed 2 bases, with 3 bases lying between them. Germline lookup yields CDR1 MNHEY and CDR2 SVGAGI. The CDR3: CASNTGNTIYF. CDR3 DNA sequence: TGTGCCAGCAATACTGGAAACACCATATATTTT.

V gene TRBV28 combines with J gene TRBJ2-7; D may be TRBD1 (6 bases). The CDR3 spans 13 residues. Germline CDR1 is MDHEN and CDR2 is SYDVKM. V was clipped by 8 bases and J by 2 bases, with 13 bases between them. This chain's CDR3 is CASGRTEPYEQYF. The CDR3 nucleotides read TGTGCCAGCGGTCGGACAGAGCCCTACGAGCAGTACTTC.

This clone was seen a single time. The V gene is TRBV6-5, the J gene TRBJ1-2; D is possibly TRBD1 (5 bases). The V gene's germline CDR1 is MNHEY and CDR2 SVGAGI. The V and J ends lost 4 bases and 1 base respectively, with 13 bases between them. The CDR3 contains 15 residues. This chain's CDR3 is CASSSGGSVNYGYTF. The DNA of the CDR3 is TGTGCCAGCAGTTCCGGGGGGTCGGTTAACTATGGCTACACCTTC.

In regard to this clone: At the DNA level, this CDR3 is encoded by other sequences in the same sample as well. The CDR3 sequence is CASSPGNQPQHF. The DNA for the CDR3 is TGTGCCAGCAGTCCCGGCAATCAGCCCCAGCATTTT. J is TRBJ1-5 and V is TRBV12-3 or TRBV12-4; the D is unclear. Deletions cut 5 bases from V and 2 bases from J, with 4 bases between. The CDR3 consists of 12 residues.

This clone was counted a single time. This chain uses TRBV27 with TRBJ1-2; the match to TRBD1 covers 8 bases. V lost 6 bases and J lost 4; bases outside the gene matches: 16. This CDR3 comprises 17 residues. Germline V gene data show CDR1 as MNHEY and CDR2 as SMNVEV (reference sequence). The CDR3 protein is CASSHGGGRGHRYGYTF. In nucleotides, the CDR3 is TGTGCCAGCAGCCATGGCGGGGGCAGGGGGCATCGCTATGGCTACACCTTC.

This chain connects TRBV28 to TRBJ1-5; TRBD1 agrees at 9 bases. Trimming cost V 4 bases and J 7 bases; bases outside gene matches: 5. CDR1 and CDR2 (germline): MDHEN, SYDVKM. The CDR3 is made up of 14 amino acids. The DNA for the CDR3 is TGTGCCAGCAGTTCCCCGACAGGGGGACAGCCCCAGCATTTT. The encoded protein is CASSSPTGGQPQHF.

The rearrangement links TRBV2 to TRBJ2-3; D is uncertain. The CDR3 covers 11 residues. CDR1 and CDR2 (germline): SNHLY, FYNNEI. V was pared by 6 bases and J by 9 bases, with 10 bases between. In nucleotides, the CDR3 is TGTGCCAGCAGGACGGAGACGACGCAGTATTTT. Amino acid sequence: CASRTETTQYF.

V usage is TRBV7-2 and J usage is TRBJ2-3, with D tentatively TRBD1 (6 bases). CDR3 length: 16 residues. V was trimmed by 3 bases and J by 1 base, leaving 14 bases between them. CDR1 is SGHTA, CDR2 FQGNSA, per germline. CDR3: CASSFPRGQRTDTQYF. In DNA, the CDR3 is TGTGCCAGCAGCTTCCCTCGTGGACAGCGCACAGATACGCAGTATTTT. The full variable domain, rest sourced from reference TRBV7-2 and TRBJ2-3, is GAGVSQSPSNKVTEKGKDVELRCDPISGHTALYWYRQSLGQGLEFLIYFQGNSAPDKSGLPSDRFSAERTGGSVSTLTIQRTQQEDSAVYLCASSFPRGQRTDTQYFGPGTRLTVL.

V is TRBV7-9 and J is TRBJ1-4; unclear D gene. V shed 5 bases and J shed 4 bases, with 8 bases lying between them. Germline CDR1 SEHNR, CDR2 FQNEAQ (reference sequence). This CDR3 has 13 residues. DNA for the CDR3: TGTGCCAGCAGCCCCAAAAATAATGAAAAACTGTTTTTT. It yields the protein CASSPKNNEKLFF.